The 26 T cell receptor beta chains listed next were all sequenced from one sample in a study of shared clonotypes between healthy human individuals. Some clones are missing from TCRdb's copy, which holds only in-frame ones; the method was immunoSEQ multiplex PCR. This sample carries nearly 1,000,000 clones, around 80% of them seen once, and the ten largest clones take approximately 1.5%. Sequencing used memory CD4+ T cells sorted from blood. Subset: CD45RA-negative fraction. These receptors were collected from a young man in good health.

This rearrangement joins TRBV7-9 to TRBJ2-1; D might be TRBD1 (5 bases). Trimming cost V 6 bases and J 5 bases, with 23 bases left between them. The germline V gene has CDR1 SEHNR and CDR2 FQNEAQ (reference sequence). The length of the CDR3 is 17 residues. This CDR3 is CASSSGGWGGFDNEQFF. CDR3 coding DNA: TGTGCCAGCAGTTCAGGTGGGTGGGGCGGATTTGACAATGAGCAGTTCTTC.

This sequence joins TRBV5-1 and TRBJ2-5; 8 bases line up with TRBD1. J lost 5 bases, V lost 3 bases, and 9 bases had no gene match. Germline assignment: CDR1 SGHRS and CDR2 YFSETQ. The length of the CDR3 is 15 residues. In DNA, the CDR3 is TGCGCCAGCAGCTCGAGACAGGGGCTGGGTGAGACCCAGTACTTC. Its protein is CASSSRQGLGETQYF.

The CDR3 region has the DNA TGTGCCAGCAGCTTACCCCGGACCCTCCCCTACACCTTC. This gives the protein CASSLPRTLPYTF. The V call is TRBV7-2, the J call TRBJ1-2; D is unclear. Germline CDR1 and CDR2: SGHTA and FQGNSA. CDR3 length equals 13 residues. Trimming took off 2 bases at V and 10 bases at J, with 14 bases between the two ends.

The CDR3 loop is CASSALQGPGNTIYF. DNA of the CDR3: TGTGCCAGCAGTGCGTTACAGGGTCCCGGAAACACCATATATTTT. The chain recombines TRBV6-1 with TRBJ1-3, with D tentatively TRBD1 (6 bases). The CDR3 is 15 amino acids. Looked up from germline, CDR1 is MNHNS and CDR2 is SASEGT. The V end lost 4 bases, the J end lost 4 bases, and 14 bases lay between the germline ends.

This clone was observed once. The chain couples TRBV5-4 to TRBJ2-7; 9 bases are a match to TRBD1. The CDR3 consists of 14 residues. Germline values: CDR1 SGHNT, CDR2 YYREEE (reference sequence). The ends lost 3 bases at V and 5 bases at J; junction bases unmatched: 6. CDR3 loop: CASSSTGQGDEQYF. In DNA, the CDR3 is TGTGCCAGCAGCTCCACGGGACAGGGAGACGAGCAGTACTTC.

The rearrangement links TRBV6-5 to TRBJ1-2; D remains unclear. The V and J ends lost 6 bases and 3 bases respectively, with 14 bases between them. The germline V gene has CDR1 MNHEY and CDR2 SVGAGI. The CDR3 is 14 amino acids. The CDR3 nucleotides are TGTGCCAGCAGCTACCTCGGGAGGTACTATGGCTACACCTTC. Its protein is CASSYLGRYYGYTF.

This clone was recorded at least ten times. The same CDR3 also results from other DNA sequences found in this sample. CDR3 protein: CASSVSPSYEQYF. DNA for the CDR3: TGTGCCAGCAGTGTGTCCCCCTCCTACGAGCAGTACTTC. The V and J genes are TRBV2 and TRBJ2-7; D gene uncertain. V was shortened by 4 bases and J by 0 bases, with 7 bases between the two germline ends. The CDR3 runs to 13 residues. Germline V lookup: CDR1 SNHLY, CDR2 FYNNEI.

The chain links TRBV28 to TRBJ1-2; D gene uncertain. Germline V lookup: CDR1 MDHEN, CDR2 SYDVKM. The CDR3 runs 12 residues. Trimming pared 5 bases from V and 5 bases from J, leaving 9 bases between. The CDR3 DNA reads TGTGCCAGCAGTATAACTAGATATGGCTACACCTTC. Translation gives CASSITRYGYTF.

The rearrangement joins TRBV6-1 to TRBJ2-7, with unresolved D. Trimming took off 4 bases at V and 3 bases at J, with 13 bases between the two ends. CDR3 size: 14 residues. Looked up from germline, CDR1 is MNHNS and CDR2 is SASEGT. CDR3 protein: CASSVDDGNYEQYF. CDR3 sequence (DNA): TGTGCCAGCAGTGTGGACGACGGTAACTACGAGCAGTACTTC.

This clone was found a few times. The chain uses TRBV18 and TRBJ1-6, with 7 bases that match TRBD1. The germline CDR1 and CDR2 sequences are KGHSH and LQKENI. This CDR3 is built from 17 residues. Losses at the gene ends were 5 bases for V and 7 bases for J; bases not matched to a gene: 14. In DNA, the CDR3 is TGTGCCAGCTCAACAGAGGGGGGGACAGTGAACAATTCACCCCTCCACTTT. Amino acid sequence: CASSTEGGTVNNSPLHF.

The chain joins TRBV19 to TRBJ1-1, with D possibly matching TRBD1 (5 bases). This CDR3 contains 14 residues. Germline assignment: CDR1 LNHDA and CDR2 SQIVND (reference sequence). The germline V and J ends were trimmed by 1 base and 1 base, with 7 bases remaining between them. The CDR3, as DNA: TGTGCCAGTAGTATAGCAGGGTCGAACACTGAAGCTTTCTTT. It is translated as CASSIAGSNTEAFF.

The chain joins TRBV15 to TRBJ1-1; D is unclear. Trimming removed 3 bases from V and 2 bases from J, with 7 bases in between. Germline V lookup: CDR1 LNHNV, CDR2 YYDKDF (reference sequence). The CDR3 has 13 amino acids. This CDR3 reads CATSSQYNTEAFF. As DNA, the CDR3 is TGTGCCACCAGCAGTCAGTACAACACTGAAGCTTTCTTT.

DNA of the CDR3: TGTGCCAGCAGCCTTTCTGAAGCTTTCTTT. Translated, it gives CASSLSEAFF. V is TRBV5-5 and J is TRBJ1-1; D unclear. Germline V gene data show CDR1 as SGHKS and CDR2 as YYEKEE (reference sequence). This CDR3 is built from 10 residues. V was trimmed by 4 bases and J by 6 bases, leaving 4 bases between them.

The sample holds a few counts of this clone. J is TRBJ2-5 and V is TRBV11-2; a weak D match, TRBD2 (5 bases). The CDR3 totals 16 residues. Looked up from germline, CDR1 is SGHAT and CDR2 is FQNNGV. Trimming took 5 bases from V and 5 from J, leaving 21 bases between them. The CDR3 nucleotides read TGTGCCAGCAGCCTCCCGCTGCCGGGGAGCCAGGAGACCCAGTACTTC. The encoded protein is CASSLPLPGSQETQYF.

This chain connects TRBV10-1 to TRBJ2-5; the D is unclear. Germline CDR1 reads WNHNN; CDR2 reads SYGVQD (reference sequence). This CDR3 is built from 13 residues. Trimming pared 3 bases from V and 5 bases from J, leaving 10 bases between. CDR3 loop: CASSDARSETQYF. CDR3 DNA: TGCGCCAGCAGTGATGCTAGATCCGAGACCCAGTACTTC.

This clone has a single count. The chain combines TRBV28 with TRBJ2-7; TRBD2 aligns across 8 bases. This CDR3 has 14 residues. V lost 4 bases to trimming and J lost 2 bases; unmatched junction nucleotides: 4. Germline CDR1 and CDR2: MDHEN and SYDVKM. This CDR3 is CASSSERGTYEQYF. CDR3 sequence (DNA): TGTGCCAGCAGTTCGGAGCGGGGGACCTACGAGCAGTACTTC.

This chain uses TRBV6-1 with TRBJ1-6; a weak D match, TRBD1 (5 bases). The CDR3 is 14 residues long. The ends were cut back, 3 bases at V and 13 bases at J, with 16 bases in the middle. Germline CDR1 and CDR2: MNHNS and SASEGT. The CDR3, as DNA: TGTGCCAGCAGTGAGGTGGCCATGGGGGTTCCCCTCCACTTT. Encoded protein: CASSEVAMGVPLHF.

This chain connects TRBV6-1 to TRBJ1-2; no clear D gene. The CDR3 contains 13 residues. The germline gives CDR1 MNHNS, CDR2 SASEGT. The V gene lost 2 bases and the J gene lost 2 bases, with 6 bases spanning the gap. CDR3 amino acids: CASSERVNYGYTF. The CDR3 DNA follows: TGTGCCAGCAGTGAACGGGTGAACTATGGCTACACCTTC.

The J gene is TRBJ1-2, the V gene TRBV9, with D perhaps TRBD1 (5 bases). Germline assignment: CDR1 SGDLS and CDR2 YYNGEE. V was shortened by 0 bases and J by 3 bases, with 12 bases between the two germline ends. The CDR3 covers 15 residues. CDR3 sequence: CASSVVAGRDYGYTF. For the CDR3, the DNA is TGTGCCAGCAGCGTAGTAGCAGGGAGAGACTATGGCTACACCTTC. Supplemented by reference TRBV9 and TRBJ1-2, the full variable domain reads DSGVTQTPKHLITATGQRVTLRCSPRSGDLSVYWYQQSLDQGLQFLIQYYNGEERAKGNILERFSAQQFPDLHSELNLSSLELGDSALYFCASSVVAGRDYGYTFGSGTRLTVV.

The CDR3 spells CAGGTHSYEQYF. The DNA for the CDR3 is TGTGCCGGGGGGACTCATTCCTACGAGCAGTACTTC. This rearrangement joins TRBV30 to TRBJ2-7; possibly TRBD2 for D (6 bases). The CDR3 contains 12 residues. Trimming cost V 8 bases and J 1 base, with 12 bases left between them. The germline gives CDR1 GTSNPN, CDR2 SVGIG (reference sequence).

The CDR3 protein is CASSLDVRGRNTIYF. Here the CDR3 DNA reads TGCGCCAGCAGCCTGGACGTCCGCGGGAGAAACACCATATATTTT. The chain has TRBV5-1 and TRBJ1-3; D is undetermined. Looked up from germline, CDR1 is SGHRS and CDR2 is YFSETQ. V lost 4 bases, J lost 5 bases, and 16 bases lay in between. The CDR3 covers 15 residues. Full variable domain (rest looked up from reference TRBV5-1 and TRBJ1-3): KAGVTQTPRYLIKTRGQQVTLSCSPISGHRSVSWYQQTPGQGLQFLFEYFSETQRNKGNFPGRFSGRQFSNSRSEMNVSTLELGDSALYLCASSLDVRGRNTIYFGEGSWLTVV.

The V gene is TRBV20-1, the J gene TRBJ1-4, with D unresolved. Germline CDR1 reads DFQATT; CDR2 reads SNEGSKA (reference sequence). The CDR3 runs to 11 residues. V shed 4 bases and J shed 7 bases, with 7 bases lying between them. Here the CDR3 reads CSAIYAEKLFF. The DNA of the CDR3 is TGCAGTGCTATTTACGCTGAAAAACTGTTTTTT.

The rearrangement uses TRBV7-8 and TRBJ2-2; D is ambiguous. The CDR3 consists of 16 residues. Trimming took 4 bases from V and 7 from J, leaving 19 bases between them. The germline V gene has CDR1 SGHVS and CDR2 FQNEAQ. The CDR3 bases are TGTGCCAGCAGCTCCGTTGGGTTGGCACGCGGCGGGGAGCTGTTTTTT. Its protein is CASSSVGLARGGELFF.

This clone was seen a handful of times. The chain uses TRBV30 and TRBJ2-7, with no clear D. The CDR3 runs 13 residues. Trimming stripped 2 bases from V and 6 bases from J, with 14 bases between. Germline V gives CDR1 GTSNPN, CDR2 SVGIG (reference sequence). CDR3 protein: CAWSPLVASEQYF. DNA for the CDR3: TGTGCCTGGAGTCCCCTGGTCGCATCCGAGCAGTACTTC.

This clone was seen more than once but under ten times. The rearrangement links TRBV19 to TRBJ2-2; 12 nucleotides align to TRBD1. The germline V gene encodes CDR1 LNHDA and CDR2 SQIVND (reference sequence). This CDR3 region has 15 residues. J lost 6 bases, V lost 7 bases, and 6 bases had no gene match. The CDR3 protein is CASTLRDRGPGELFF. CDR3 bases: TGTGCCAGTACCCTCCGGGACAGGGGGCCCGGGGAGCTGTTTTTT.

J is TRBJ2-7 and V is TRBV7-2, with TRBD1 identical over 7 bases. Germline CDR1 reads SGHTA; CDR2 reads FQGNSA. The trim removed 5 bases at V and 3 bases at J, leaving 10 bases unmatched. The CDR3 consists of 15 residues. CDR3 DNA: TGTGCCAGCAGCAGGGACCGGGACAGCCTCTACGAGCAGTACTTC. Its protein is CASSRDRDSLYEQYF.